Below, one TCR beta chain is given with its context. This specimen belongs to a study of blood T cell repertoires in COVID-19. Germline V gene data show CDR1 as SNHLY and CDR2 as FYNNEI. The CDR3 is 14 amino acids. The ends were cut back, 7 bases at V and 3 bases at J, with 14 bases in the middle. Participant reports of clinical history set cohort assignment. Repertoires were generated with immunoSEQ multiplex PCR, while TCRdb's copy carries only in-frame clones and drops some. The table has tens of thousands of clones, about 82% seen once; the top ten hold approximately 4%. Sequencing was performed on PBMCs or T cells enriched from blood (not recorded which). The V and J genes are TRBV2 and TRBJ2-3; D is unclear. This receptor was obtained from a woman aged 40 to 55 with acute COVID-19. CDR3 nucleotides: TGTGCCAGCACCCCGCAACTCGTTACAGATACGCAGTATTTT. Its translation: CASTPQLVTDTQYF.